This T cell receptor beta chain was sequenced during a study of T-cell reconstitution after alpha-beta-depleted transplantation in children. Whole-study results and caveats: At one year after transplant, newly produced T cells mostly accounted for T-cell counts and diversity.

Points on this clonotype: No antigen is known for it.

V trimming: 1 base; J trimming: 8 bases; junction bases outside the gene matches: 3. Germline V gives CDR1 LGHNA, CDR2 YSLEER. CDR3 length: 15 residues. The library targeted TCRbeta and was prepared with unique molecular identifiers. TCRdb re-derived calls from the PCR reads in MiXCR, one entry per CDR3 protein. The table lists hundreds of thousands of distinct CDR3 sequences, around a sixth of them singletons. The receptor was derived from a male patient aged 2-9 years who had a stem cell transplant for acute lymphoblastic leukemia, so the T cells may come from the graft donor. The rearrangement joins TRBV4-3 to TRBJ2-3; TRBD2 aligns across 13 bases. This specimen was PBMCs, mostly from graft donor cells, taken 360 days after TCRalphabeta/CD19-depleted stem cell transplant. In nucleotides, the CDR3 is TGCGCCAGCAGCCAAGGGGGACTAGCGGGATCTACGCAGTATTTT. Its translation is CASSQGGLAGSTQYF.